Each of the 2 T cell receptor beta chains below was sequenced from the same sample in a study of T-cell memory formation after mild COVID-19. TCRdb analysed the 5' RACE reads with MiXCR anew, one entry per CDR3 protein. Here the sample spans fewer than 500,000 distinct CDR3 sequences, 25% being singletons. The sample consisted of PBMCs or a T cell subset sorted from them (not recorded which). The receptors stem from an adult woman who had mild COVID-19 (a few samples of this study predate the infection). Cell type and time point are not known.

The genes are TRBV12-3 or TRBV12-4 and TRBJ1-1, with TRBD1 matching over 7 bases. Trimming cost V 7 bases and J 4 bases; bases outside gene matches: 9. The CDR3 has 14 amino acids. CDR3: CASNPDRRITEAFF. CDR3 bases: TGTGCCAGCAACCCGGACAGGAGGATCACTGAAGCTTTCTTT.

There are a few counts of this clonotype. The V call is TRBV15, the J call TRBJ2-5; no clear D. CDR3 length equals 12 residues. Trimming took off 1 base at V and 3 bases at J, with 3 bases between the two ends. Germline V gene sequence: CDR1 LNHNV, CDR2 YYDKDF (reference sequence). The CDR3 protein is CATSRVKETQYF. CDR3 in DNA: TGTGCCACCAGCAGAGTTAAAGAGACCCAGTACTTC.